This entry features one TCR beta chain sequence. Its target is unknown. Its ends do not fully match the called genes, so a read error is possible. This same CDR3 is encoded by further DNA sequences in the sample. CDR1 and CDR2 (germline): LGHNA, YSLEER. The CDR3 spans 15 residues. This PCR relied on a set of 60 Vbeta primers and 13 Jbeta primers. Sequenced by immunoSEQ multiplex PCR; TCRdb stores in-frame clones only, minus some. This repertoire includes about 41,000 clones. The sample comes from a study of cytomegalovirus exposure and HLA in healthy donors. The overall study: Around 78 million unique TCR sequences came from HLA-typed donors in an early release.

Broader study findings: A link between a missense DCLRE1C variant and TCR beta V- and J-gene trimming emerged from a later analysis.

The source of this sequence is a man aged 30 to 45 in good health and CMV-seronegative. The chain couples TRBV4-3 to TRBJ1-1; 8 nucleotides agree with TRBD1. The sequencing sample was made of PBMCs. CDR3 nucleotide sequence: TGCGCCAGCAGCCAAGATCCAGGGGGCGAGACTGAGGCTTTCTTT. Amino acid sequence: CASSQDPGGETEAFF.